This entry concerns a single TCR beta chain. One junction end does not reproduce the germline sequence, and a read error may be involved. Some clones are missing from TCRdb's copy, which holds only in-frame ones; the method was immunoSEQ multiplex PCR. The sample lists around 300,000 clones, 85% to 90% occurring once. This sample was included in a study of blood T cell repertoires in COVID-19. Germline-derived CDR1 and CDR2 are SNHLY and FYNNEI. The CDR3 is 17 residues long. The chain recombines TRBV2 with TRBJ1-2; the match to TRBD1 covers 9 bases. The sequence came from a woman aged 18-35 years with acute COVID-19. The source material was PBMCs or T cells enriched from blood (not recorded which). The CDR3 DNA follows: TGTGCCAGCAGCGAAGACAAAACCGGGACAGGGTGGTATGGCTACACCTTC. Residues: CASSEDKTGTGWYGYTF.